Shown below are 5 T cell receptor beta chains from a single sample sequenced in a study of PD-L1 blockade in urothelial cancer. Sequenced by immunoSEQ multiplex PCR; TCRdb stores in-frame clones only, minus some. This table holds about 27,000 clones, roughly 84% found once. Specified time point: peripheral blood 6 weeks after treatment start. The sequencing used PBMCs, collected around atezolizumab (anti-PD-L1) treatment. The receptors derive from a man in his 70s with urothelial cancer.

This chain links TRBV28 with TRBJ2-4; D is perhaps TRBD1 (6 bases). Germline CDR1 and CDR2: MDHEN and SYDVKM. The CDR3 extends over 15 amino acids. Trimming left V 6 bases short and J 1 base short, with 13 bases between. The CDR3 sequence is CASRSTGRAKNIQYF. The CDR3 DNA is TGTGCCAGCAGATCGACAGGAAGGGCCAAAAACATTCAGTACTTC.

The rearrangement joins TRBV5-6 to TRBJ2-2, with 8 bases lining up with TRBD2. CDR1 is SGHDT and CDR2 is YYEEEE in the germline V gene. The junction had 4 bases not matched to a gene; V was cut back by 5 bases and J by 1 base. CDR3 size: 15 residues. In nucleotides, the CDR3 is TGTGCCAGCAGTAGGACTAGCCTGAACACCGGGGAGCTGTTTTTT. This sequence encodes CASSRTSLNTGELFF.

The chain joins TRBV9 to TRBJ2-2; 7 bases match TRBD2. Trimming removed 1 base from V and 1 base from J; junction bases left unmatched: 4. The germline V gene encodes CDR1 SGDLS and CDR2 YYNGEE. This CDR3 spans 16 amino acids. This chain's CDR3 is CASSVTGGRNTGELFF. The DNA for the CDR3 is TGTGCCAGCAGCGTAACTGGCGGGAGGAACACCGGGGAGCTGTTTTTT.

In this sample, this clone turned up once. The rearrangement uses TRBV19 and TRBJ2-1; maybe TRBD2 (5 bases). The V end was cut by 0 bases, the J end by 7 bases, with 7 bases between. The CDR3 is 13 amino acids. Per the germline V gene, CDR1 is LNHDA and CDR2 is SQIVND (reference sequence). The CDR3 sequence: CASSIDRGNEQFF. The CDR3 nucleotides are TGTGCCAGTAGTATAGATCGGGGTAATGAGCAGTTCTTC.

The chain links TRBV4-3 to TRBJ2-1; a weak D match, TRBD2 (6 bases). This CDR3 has 15 residues. Trimming stripped 0 bases from V and 3 bases from J, with 9 bases between. Germline assignment: CDR1 LGHNA and CDR2 YSLEER. CDR3 sequence (DNA): TGCGCCAGCAGCCAAGATGTGCGGGACTACAATGAGCAGTTCTTC. Its protein is CASSQDVRDYNEQFF.